This T cell receptor (beta chain) came from a study of molecular identifiers for immune sequencing clone quantification. Across the whole study: Replicates involved a five-way split of RNA from approximately 20,000 or 100,000 naive CD8 cells, with sequencing of four.

Previously described methods and listed TCR primers were employed for the bulk TCR libraries. From the PCR reads, TCRdb called clonotypes with MiXCR, one entry per CDR3 protein. This sample yields about 10,000 distinct CDR3 sequences, of which about a fifth are seen a single time; around 1.4% belongs to the top ten. The CDR3 contains 17 residues. Per germline, CDR1 MNHEY and CDR2 SMNVEV (reference sequence). Sorted naive CD8 T cells were those defined as CD8+CD4-CCR7+CD45RA+. To note about this clonotype: Its antigen is not known. Relative to the germline gene, one junction end is altered; a read error may explain this.

Study results and limitations: Whereas naive cells kept under 1% of molecules in clones above 20 RNA copies, such clones held over 98% in effectors.

This clonotype originated in a human donor in good health. Some libraries in this study had Jurkat cell RNA spiked in. The rearrangement uses TRBV27 and TRBJ1-1; TRBD1 is a possible D gene (5 bases). The sequenced sample consisted of naive CD8+ T cells from blood, with Jurkat cell RNA spiked in. The subset was: FACS-sorted CD8+CD4-CCR7+CD45RA+ naive T cells. DNA of the CDR3: TGTGCCAGCCGCCCCCGGGGCCGCGCCGTCGGTATCGCTGACGCTTTCTTT. Translated: CASRPRGRAVGIADAFF.